The 31 T cell receptor beta chains given below trace back to one sample, sequenced in a study of identical twins. Each CDR3 protein gets one entry after TCRdb re-called the 5' RACE reads with MiXCR. The table includes approximately 500,000 distinct CDR3 sequences, roughly 15% detected once. This sample was shared with a second study, whose subject was yellow fever vaccine responses in identical twins.

Input material: CD4+ T cells sorted from blood. The receptors stem from a woman aged 18-30 years in good health.

The chain links TRBV6-1 to TRBJ2-7; TRBD2 is a possible D gene (6 bases). The CDR3 has 14 residues. CDR1 MNHNS and CDR2 SASEGT come from the germline V gene. The ends were cut back, 8 bases at V and 5 bases at J, with 19 bases in the middle. The CDR3: CASGDSTPSNEQYV. In DNA, the CDR3 is TGTGCCAGCGGGGACTCCACTCCCTCGAACGAGCAGTACGTC.

This clonotype was counted a few times. The V call is TRBV7-2, the J call TRBJ2-1, with 8 bases identical to TRBD2. The V segment lost 5 bases and the J segment 0 bases; nucleotides outside the gene matches: 9. Germline values: CDR1 SGHTA, CDR2 FQGNSA. The CDR3 is 17 amino acids. The CDR3 region is CASSEPLAVSSYNEQFF. The CDR3 DNA sequence: TGTGCCAGCAGCGAGCCACTAGCGGTCAGCTCCTACAATGAGCAGTTCTTC.

This clonotype has only a few counts. An end of the junction differs from the germline gene, which may be a read error. This sequence joins TRBV7-3 and TRBJ2-7; 10 bases agree with TRBD1. The CDR3 contains 11 residues. CDR1 SGHTA and CDR2 FQGTGA come from the germline V gene. The CDR3 loop is CASSLRDRGLF. CDR3 nucleotide sequence: TGTGCCAGCAGCTTAAGGGACAGGGGCCTCTTC. Drawing the rest from reference TRBV7-3 and TRBJ2-7, the complete variable domain is GAGVSQTPSNKVTEKGKYVELRCDPISGHTALYWYRQSLGQGPEFLIYFQGTGAADDSGLPNDRFFAVRPEGSVSTLKIQRTERGDSAVYLCASSLRDRGLFGPGTRLTVT.

This clonotype was observed at least ten times. This chain uses TRBV29-1 with TRBJ2-1, with 11 bases lining up with TRBD2. Germline V gene data show CDR1 as SQVTM and CDR2 as ANQGSEA. J lost 6 bases, V lost 4 bases, and 14 bases had no gene match. The length of the CDR3 is 17 residues. DNA for the CDR3: TGCAGCGTTGTGTCCCTAGCGGGAGGCCAAGGTGGCAATGAGCAGTTCTTC. The encoded protein is CSVVSLAGGQGGNEQFF.

This clonotype was detected only a few times. The chain links TRBV3-1 to TRBJ2-7; D remains unclear. Germline-derived CDR1 and CDR2 are LGHDT and YNNKEL (reference sequence). V lost 3 bases and J 5 bases, leaving 8 bases between the germline ends. This CDR3 region has 12 residues. The CDR3 spells CASSHGVHEQYF. DNA for the CDR3: TGTGCCAGCAGCCATGGAGTACACGAGCAGTACTTC.

The CDR3 is CASSLRASTSGAQETQYF. CDR3 nucleotides: TGCGCCAGCAGCTTGCGTGCTTCGACTAGCGGGGCCCAAGAGACCCAGTACTTC. The gene calls are TRBV5-1 and TRBJ2-5; 11 bases line up with TRBD2. The CDR3 runs 18 residues. Germline CDR1 reads SGHRS; CDR2 reads YFSETQ. Trimming cost V 1 base and J 1 base; bases outside gene matches: 9.

This clonotype was observed many times. This chain uses TRBV5-1 with TRBJ1-2; 8 nucleotides align to TRBD1. Germline V gene lookup returns CDR1 SGHRS and CDR2 YFSETQ. The CDR3 sequence is 14 residues long. J lost 1 base, V lost 2 bases, and 1 base had no gene match. The CDR3 loop is CASSFGQGNYGYTF. Written as DNA, the CDR3 is TGCGCCAGCAGCTTTGGACAGGGTAACTATGGCTACACCTTC. The full variable domain, completed using reference TRBV5-1 and TRBJ1-2, is KAGVTQTPRYLIKTRGQQVTLSCSPISGHRSVSWYQQTPGQGLQFLFEYFSETQRNKGNFPGRFSGRQFSNSRSEMNVSTLELGDSALYLCASSFGQGNYGYTFGSGTRLTVV.

The V call is TRBV20-1, the J call TRBJ2-2; 14 positions match TRBD2. Trimming at V came to 6 bases and at J to 3 bases, leaving 6 bases not matched to a gene. Germline lookup yields CDR1 DFQATT and CDR2 SNEGSKA (reference sequence). This CDR3 region has 16 residues. The CDR3: CSARTSGGMDTGELFF. The CDR3 DNA reads as TGCAGTGCGAGGACTAGCGGGGGGATGGACACCGGGGAGCTGTTTTTT.

The V call is TRBV25-1, the J call TRBJ2-3; maybe TRBD1 (5 bases). The length of the CDR3 is 16 residues. Germline V lookup: CDR1 MGHDK, CDR2 SYGVNS. With 2 bases removed from V and 2 bases from J, the gap between germline ends came to 14 bases. CDR3 loop: CASSEPPGLTTDTQYF. CDR3 DNA sequence: TGTGCCAGCAGTGAACCCCCAGGGCTTACCACAGATACGCAGTATTTT.

This clonotype was recorded a few times. CDR3 protein: CASSSGDRGPGEQYV. For the CDR3, the DNA is TGTGCCAGCAGTTCGGGGGACAGGGGGCCCGGAGAGCAGTACGTC. The V and J genes are TRBV7-2 and TRBJ2-7; 12 positions agree with TRBD1. The ends lost 6 bases at V and 7 bases at J; junction bases unmatched: 10. The CDR3 consists of 15 residues. CDR1 is SGHTA and CDR2 is FQGNSA in the germline V gene.

This clonotype has a handful of counts. This sequence joins TRBV5-5 and TRBJ2-1; a weak D match, TRBD2 (6 bases). The V and J ends lost 2 bases and 4 bases respectively, with 13 bases between them. Germline CDR1 reads SGHKS; CDR2 reads YYEKEE (reference sequence). The CDR3 consists of 15 residues. The CDR3 here is CASSFGGEGYNEQFF. The CDR3 DNA reads TGTGCCAGCAGCTTCGGGGGAGAAGGTTACAATGAGCAGTTCTTC.

The genes are TRBV15 and TRBJ2-2; 7 nucleotides align to TRBD1. With 0 bases clipped from V and 4 bases from J, the junction kept 8 bases outside the gene matches. The CDR3 totals 17 residues. Germline loops: CDR1 LNHNV, CDR2 YYDKDF (reference sequence). The CDR3 here is CATSRDPRGQSTGELFF. For the CDR3, the DNA is TGTGCCACCAGCAGAGACCCAAGGGGACAGTCCACCGGGGAGCTGTTTTTT.

This clonotype was seen many times. The J gene is TRBJ2-1, the V gene TRBV24-1, with D possibly matching TRBD1 (6 bases). The CDR3 runs to 14 residues. V was shortened by 1 base and J by 9 bases, with 12 bases between the two germline ends. Germline V gene lookup returns CDR1 KGHDR and CDR2 SFDVKD. CDR3 DNA sequence: TGTGCCACCAGTGATTTCAAAGGGGGTGGTGAGCAGTTCTTC. It yields the protein CATSDFKGGGEQFF.

The sample holds a few counts of this clonotype. The chain links TRBV15 to TRBJ1-5, with D perhaps TRBD1 (5 bases). The CDR3 extends over 16 amino acids. Germline V gene sequence: CDR1 LNHNV, CDR2 YYDKDF (reference sequence). Trimming pared 4 bases from V and 3 bases from J, leaving 16 bases between. The CDR3 DNA is TGTGCCACCAGCAAATCACAGGCCTTTCTCAATCAGCCCCAGCATTTT. As protein: CATSKSQAFLNQPQHF.

For the CDR3, the DNA is TGCAGTGCAACCGGGACTAGCGACGAGCAGTTCTTC. Translating it yields CSATGTSDEQFF. The gene calls are TRBV20-1 and TRBJ2-1; TRBD2 aligns across 10 bases. The CDR3 sequence is 12 residues long. Losses at the gene ends were 6 bases for V and 10 bases for J; bases not matched to a gene: 6. CDR1 DFQATT and CDR2 SNEGSKA come from the germline V gene (reference sequence).

There are a few counts of this clonotype. The V gene is TRBV5-1, the J gene TRBJ2-1, with D perhaps TRBD2 (6 bases). Trimming left V 2 bases short and J 8 bases short, with 17 bases between. Germline V lookup: CDR1 SGHRS, CDR2 YFSETQ. The CDR3 spans 15 residues. This CDR3 reads CASSLGGTGADEQFF. The CDR3 region has the DNA TGCGCCAGCAGCTTAGGCGGGACGGGTGCGGATGAGCAGTTCTTC.

The genes are TRBV5-1 and TRBJ2-3; D not resolved. The CDR3 loop spans 14 amino acids. Germline values: CDR1 SGHRS, CDR2 YFSETQ. Trimming took off 1 base at V and 0 bases at J, with 6 bases between the two ends. The CDR3 nucleotides are TGCGCCAGCAGCTTGTTCGATAGCACAGATACGCAGTATTTT. Its protein is CASSLFDSTDTQYF. Supplemented by reference TRBV5-1 and TRBJ2-3, the full variable domain reads KAGVTQTPRYLIKTRGQQVTLSCSPISGHRSVSWYQQTPGQGLQFLFEYFSETQRNKGNFPGRFSGRQFSNSRSEMNVSTLELGDSALYLCASSLFDSTDTQYFGPGTRLTVL.

This clonotype came up a few times. This chain connects TRBV6-5 to TRBJ2-5; the match to TRBD2 covers 8 bases. The germline gives CDR1 MNHEY, CDR2 SVGAGI. This CDR3 has 16 residues. The V gene end was trimmed by 0 bases and the J gene end by 5 bases; junction bases not matched to a gene: 8. This chain's CDR3 is CASSYSTGGPQETQYF. As DNA, the CDR3 is TGTGCCAGCAGTTACTCAACGGGGGGGCCGCAGGAGACCCAGTACTTC.

The chain carries TRBV9 and TRBJ1-1; D gene unclear. Germline V gene data show CDR1 as SGDLS and CDR2 as YYNGEE. The CDR3 is 13 residues long. V lost 0 bases to trimming and J lost 1 base, with 4 bases between them. CDR3 region: CASSVGANTEAFF. The CDR3 DNA reads TGTGCCAGCAGCGTAGGGGCGAACACTGAAGCTTTCTTT.

The chain recombines TRBV6-4 with TRBJ2-5, with D possibly called TRBD1 or TRBD2 (5 bases each). Germline loops: CDR1 MRHNA, CDR2 SNTAGT. The CDR3 length is 16 residues. V lost 6 bases and J 5 bases, leaving 22 bases between the germline ends. The CDR3 loop reads CASRPLGVYLVETQYF. Here the CDR3 DNA reads TGTGCCAGCAGACCCCTGGGGGTGTACTTGGTGGAGACCCAGTACTTC.

This clonotype was seen many times. The chain recombines TRBV3-1 with TRBJ2-1, with 9 bases fitting TRBD2. J gave up 5 bases and V 4 bases, and 3 bases lay outside the gene matches. Germline V gene data show CDR1 as LGHDT and CDR2 as YNNKEL (reference sequence). This CDR3 has 14 amino acids. This CDR3 is CASSRLAVDNEQFF. CDR3 in DNA: TGTGCCAGCAGCCGACTAGCGGTCGACAATGAGCAGTTCTTC.

This sequence joins TRBV25-1 and TRBJ2-1; 13 nucleotides line up with TRBD2. Germline V gene data show CDR1 as MGHDK and CDR2 as SYGVNS. This CDR3 contains 16 residues. V lost 3 bases and J lost 4; bases outside the gene matches: 3. CDR3 residues: CASSDPLAGGYNEQFF. In DNA, the CDR3 is TGTGCCAGCAGTGATCCACTAGCGGGAGGGTACAATGAGCAGTTCTTC.

DNA for the CDR3: TGCAGCGTTGACGGAGGACTAGCGGGATTTGCAGATACGCAGTATTTT. This sequence encodes CSVDGGLAGFADTQYF. This chain joins TRBV29-1 and TRBJ2-3; 12 bases agree with TRBD2. The CDR3 contains 16 residues. CDR1 is SQVTM and CDR2 is ANQGSEA in the germline V gene. V lost 3 bases to trimming and J lost 4 bases; unmatched junction nucleotides: 8.

J is TRBJ2-3 and V is TRBV6-1; a possible D gene is TRBD1 (6 bases). V shed 7 bases and J shed 4 bases, with 15 bases lying between them. The germline V gene has CDR1 MNHNS and CDR2 SASEGT. There are 14 residues in the CDR3. CDR3 DNA: TGTGCCAGCACGGGCAGGGGTTGGTCAGATACGCAGTATTTT. Protein sequence: CASTGRGWSDTQYF.

A few counts support this clonotype. The CDR3 nucleotides are TGTGCCAGCCGGCTGGCCGGGACAGTCTATGGCTACACCTTC. As protein: CASRLAGTVYGYTF. The genes are TRBV12-3 or TRBV12-4 and TRBJ1-2, with 7 bases identical to TRBD1. With 8 bases clipped from V and 4 bases from J, the junction kept 10 bases outside the gene matches. The CDR3 is 14 residues long.

V usage is TRBV20-1 and J usage is TRBJ1-2; 8 nucleotides match TRBD1. The V and J ends lost 0 bases and 8 bases, in that order; junction bases with no gene match: 8. Germline V gene data show CDR1 as DFQATT and CDR2 as SNEGSKA (reference sequence). CDR3 size: 14 residues. CDR3 in amino acids: CSARDPGGGEGYTF. The CDR3 coding sequence is TGCAGTGCTAGAGATCCAGGGGGCGGAGAAGGCTACACCTTC.

The V gene is TRBV9, the J gene TRBJ2-1, with 12 bases matching TRBD2. V was clipped by 4 bases and J by 0 bases; unmatched bases: 2. The germline V gene encodes CDR1 SGDLS and CDR2 YYNGEE. There are 16 residues in the CDR3. The CDR3 DNA reads TGTGCCAGCAGCAAGACTAGCGGGAGCTCCTACAATGAGCAGTTCTTC. Translation gives CASSKTSGSSYNEQFF. Using reference TRBV9 and TRBJ2-1 for the parts outside the CDR3, the full variable domain is DSGVTQTPKHLITATGQRVTLRCSPRSGDLSVYWYQQSLDQGLQFLIQYYNGEERAKGNILERFSAQQFPDLHSELNLSSLELGDSALYFCASSKTSGSSYNEQFFGPGTRLTVL.

This clonotype was seen a handful of times. This sequence joins TRBV12-3 or TRBV12-4 and TRBJ1-2; tentative D call: TRBD1 (6 bases). V was cut by 5 bases and J by 7 bases, with 14 bases left in between. The CDR3 runs 13 residues. DNA of the CDR3: TGTGCCAGCAGTACACCCCAGGGGTTTGGCTACACCTTC. Translating it yields CASSTPQGFGYTF.

The chain links TRBV2 to TRBJ2-1, with no clear D. This CDR3 has 13 amino acids. Deletions cut 8 bases from V and 0 bases from J, with 8 bases between. Germline CDR1 SNHLY, CDR2 FYNNEI. The CDR3 DNA follows: TGTGCCAGCGGGGTCTTCTCCTACAATGAGCAGTTCTTC. This sequence encodes CASGVFSYNEQFF.

This rearrangement joins TRBV20-1 to TRBJ2-5; 8 bases agree with TRBD1. With 3 bases clipped from V and 0 bases from J, the junction kept 6 bases outside the gene matches. The CDR3 runs 15 residues. CDR1 DFQATT and CDR2 SNEGSKA come from the germline V gene (reference sequence). The CDR3 nucleotides read TGCAGTGCTAGGGGACAGGCCTTGTACCAAGAGACCCAGTACTTC. The encoded protein is CSARGQALYQETQYF.

The J gene is TRBJ1-5, the V gene TRBV4-1, with unresolved D. CDR3 length equals 18 residues. Per the germline V gene, CDR1 is MGHRA and CDR2 is YSYEKL. Trimming shortened V by 0 bases and J by 0 bases, and 15 bases separated the two germline ends. The CDR3 DNA reads as TGCGCCAGCAGCCAAGATGCGCTTACCCTTTATAGCAATCAGCCCCAGCATTTT. This codes for CASSQDALTLYSNQPQHF.